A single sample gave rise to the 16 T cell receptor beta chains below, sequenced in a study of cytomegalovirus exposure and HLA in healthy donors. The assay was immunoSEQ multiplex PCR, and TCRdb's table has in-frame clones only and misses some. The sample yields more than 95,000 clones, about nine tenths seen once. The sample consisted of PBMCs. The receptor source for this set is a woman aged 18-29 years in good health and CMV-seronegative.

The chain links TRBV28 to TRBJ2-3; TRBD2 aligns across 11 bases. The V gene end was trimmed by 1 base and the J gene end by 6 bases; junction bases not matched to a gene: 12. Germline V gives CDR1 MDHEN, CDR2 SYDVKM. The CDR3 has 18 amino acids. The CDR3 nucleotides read TGTGCCAGCAGTTTATCGGGGCTAGCGGGAGGAGTAGGGGATACGCAGTATTTT. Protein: CASSLSGLAGGVGDTQYF.

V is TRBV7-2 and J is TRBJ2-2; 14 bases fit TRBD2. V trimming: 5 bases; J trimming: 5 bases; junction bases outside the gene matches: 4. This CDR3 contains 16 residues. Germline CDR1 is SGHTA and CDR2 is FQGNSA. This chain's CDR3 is CASSPRTSGGTGELFF. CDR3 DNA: TGTGCCAGCAGCCCACGGACTAGCGGGGGGACCGGGGAGCTGTTTTTT.

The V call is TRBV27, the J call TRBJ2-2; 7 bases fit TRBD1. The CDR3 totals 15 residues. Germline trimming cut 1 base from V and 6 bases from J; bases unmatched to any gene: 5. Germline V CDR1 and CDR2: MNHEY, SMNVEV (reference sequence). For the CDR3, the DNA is TGTGCCAGCAGTTTATACAGGGGTATCGCCGGGGAGCTGTTTTTT. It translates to CASSLYRGIAGELFF.

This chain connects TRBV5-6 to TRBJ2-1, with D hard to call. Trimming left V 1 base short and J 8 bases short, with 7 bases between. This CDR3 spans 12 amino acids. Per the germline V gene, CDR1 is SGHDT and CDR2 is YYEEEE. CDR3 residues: CASSLPYDEQFF. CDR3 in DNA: TGTGCCAGCAGCTTGCCTTATGATGAGCAGTTCTTC.

CDR3 protein: CASRGTGGDYGYTF. The CDR3 region has the DNA TGTGCCAGCCGCGGGACAGGGGGCGACTATGGCTACACCTTC. V is TRBV2 and J is TRBJ1-2; TRBD1 matches at 12 bases. The CDR3 has 14 amino acids. V gave up 8 bases and J gave up 3 bases; unmatched junction bases: 4. The germline gives CDR1 SNHLY, CDR2 FYNNEI.

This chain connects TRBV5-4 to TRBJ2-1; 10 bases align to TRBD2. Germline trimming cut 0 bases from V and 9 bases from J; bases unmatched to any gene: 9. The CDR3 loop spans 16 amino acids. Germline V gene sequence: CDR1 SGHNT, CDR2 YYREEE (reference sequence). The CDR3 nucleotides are TGTGCCAGCAGCTTGGGGGAGAGCGGGAGGGCCGGTGAGCAGTTCTTC. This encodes CASSLGESGRAGEQFF.

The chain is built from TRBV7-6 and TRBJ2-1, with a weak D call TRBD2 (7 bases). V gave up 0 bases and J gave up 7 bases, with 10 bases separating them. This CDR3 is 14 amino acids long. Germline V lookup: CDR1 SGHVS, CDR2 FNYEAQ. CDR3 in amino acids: CASSLAGGRNEQFF. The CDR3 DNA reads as TGTGCCAGCAGCTTAGCCGGGGGGCGGAATGAGCAGTTCTTC.

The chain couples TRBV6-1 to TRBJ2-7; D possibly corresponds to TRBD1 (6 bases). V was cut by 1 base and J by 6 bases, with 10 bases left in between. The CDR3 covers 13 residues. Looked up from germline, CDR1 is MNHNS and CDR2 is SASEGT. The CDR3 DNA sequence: TGTGCCAGCAGTGAAGGGGGCAGGGGCGAGCAGTACTTC. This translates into CASSEGGRGEQYF.

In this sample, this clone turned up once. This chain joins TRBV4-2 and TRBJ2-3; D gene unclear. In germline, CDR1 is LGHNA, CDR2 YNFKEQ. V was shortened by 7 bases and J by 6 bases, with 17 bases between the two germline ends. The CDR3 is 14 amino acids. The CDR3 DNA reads TGTGCCAGCACCCCGGTCAAATGGGCCGATACGCAGTATTTT. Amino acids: CASTPVKWADTQYF.

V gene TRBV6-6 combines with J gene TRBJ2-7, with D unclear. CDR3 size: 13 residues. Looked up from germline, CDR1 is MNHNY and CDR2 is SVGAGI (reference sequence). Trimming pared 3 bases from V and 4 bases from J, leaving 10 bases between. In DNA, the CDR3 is TGTGCCAGCAGTTATGTTAGTTCTTACGAGCAGTACTTC. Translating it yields CASSYVSSYEQYF.

CDR3 DNA sequence: TGCGCCAGCAGCCAAGATACGACGGGGAATACCTACGAGCAGTACTTC. Translation gives CASSQDTTGNTYEQYF. The chain joins TRBV4-1 to TRBJ2-7, with D perhaps TRBD2 (5 bases). The CDR3 length is 16 residues. V lost 0 bases, J lost 2 bases, and 14 bases lay in between. Germline lookup yields CDR1 MGHRA and CDR2 YSYEKL.

CDR3 nucleotides: TGTGCCAGCAGCCCCCTAGGACAGGGGGCATTCGAGCAGTACTTC. Protein: CASSPLGQGAFEQYF. The genes are TRBV14 and TRBJ2-7; TRBD1 agrees at 11 bases. J lost 6 bases, V lost 4 bases, and 8 bases had no gene match. The CDR3 length is 15 residues. Germline V gene lookup returns CDR1 SGHDN and CDR2 FVKESK. The full variable domain, with the rest looked up from reference TRBV14 and TRBJ2-7, is EAGVTQFPSHSVIEKGQTVTLRCDPISGHDNLYWYRRVMGKEIKFLLHFVKESKQDESGMPNNRFLAERTGGTYSTLKVQPAELEDSGVYFCASSPLGQGAFEQYFGPGTRLTVT.

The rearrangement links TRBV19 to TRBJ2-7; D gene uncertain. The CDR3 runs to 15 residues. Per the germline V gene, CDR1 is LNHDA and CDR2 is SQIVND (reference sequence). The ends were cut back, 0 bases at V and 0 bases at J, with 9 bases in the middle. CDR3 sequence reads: CASSIDRGASYEQYF. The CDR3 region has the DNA TGTGCCAGTAGTATAGATCGAGGCGCCTCCTACGAGCAGTACTTC.

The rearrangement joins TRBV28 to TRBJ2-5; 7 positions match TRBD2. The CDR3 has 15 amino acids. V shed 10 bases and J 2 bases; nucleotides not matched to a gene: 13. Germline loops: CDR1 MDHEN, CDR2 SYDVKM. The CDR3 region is CAISRLGTNQETQYF. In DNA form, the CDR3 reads TGTGCCATCTCAAGACTAGGGACTAATCAAGAGACCCAGTACTTC.

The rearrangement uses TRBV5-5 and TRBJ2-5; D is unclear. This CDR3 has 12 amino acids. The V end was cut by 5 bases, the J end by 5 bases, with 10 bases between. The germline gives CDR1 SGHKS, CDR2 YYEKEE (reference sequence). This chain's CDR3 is CASSLPGETQYF. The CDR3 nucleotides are TGTGCCAGCAGTCTTCCGGGTGAGACCCAGTACTTC.

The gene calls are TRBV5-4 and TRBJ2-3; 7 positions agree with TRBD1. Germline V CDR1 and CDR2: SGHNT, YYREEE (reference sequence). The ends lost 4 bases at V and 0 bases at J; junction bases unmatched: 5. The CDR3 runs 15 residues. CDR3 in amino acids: CASSLGQTSTDTQYF. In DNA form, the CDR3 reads TGTGCCAGCAGCCTGGGACAGACTAGCACAGATACGCAGTATTTT.